Described below is a single T cell receptor beta chain sequence and its context. Its target is not known. Only in-frame clones appear in the TCRdb table, and some are missing; sequencing was by immunoSEQ multiplex PCR. The sample consists of about 2.3 million clones, 93% of them appearing once. V lost 2 bases, J lost 11 bases, and 6 bases stayed unmatched. This CDR3 is built from 13 residues. From germline, CDR1 is GTSNPN and CDR2 SVGIG (reference sequence). This sample stems from a study of shared clonotypes between healthy human individuals. General study findings and limits: Read depth was anticipated to influence clonotype sharing among donors.

This sequence originates from a man aged 18 to 30 in good health. Some clones in this sample may be carry-over from other donors' samples. The genes are TRBV30 and TRBJ1-1; 12 nucleotides line up with TRBD1. Sequencing input: naive CD4+ T cells from PBMCs. Subset defined: CD45RA+ positively selected. The CDR3 spells CAWSMGQGARAFF. CDR3 DNA: TGTGCCTGGAGTATGGGACAGGGGGCTCGGGCTTTCTTT.